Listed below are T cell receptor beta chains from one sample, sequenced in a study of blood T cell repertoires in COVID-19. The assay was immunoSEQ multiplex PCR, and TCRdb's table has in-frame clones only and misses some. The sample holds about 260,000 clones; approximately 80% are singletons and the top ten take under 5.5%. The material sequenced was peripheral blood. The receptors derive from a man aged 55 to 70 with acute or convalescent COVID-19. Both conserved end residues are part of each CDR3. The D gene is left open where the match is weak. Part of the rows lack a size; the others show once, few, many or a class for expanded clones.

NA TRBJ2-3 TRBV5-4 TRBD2 TGTGCCAGCAGCTTGATGTTAAGCGGGAGTACAGATACGCAGTATTTT CASSLMLSGSTDTQYF
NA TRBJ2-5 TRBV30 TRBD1 TGTGCCTGGAGTACAGGGGCCCCCCAAGAGACCCAGTACTTC CAWSTGAPQETQYF
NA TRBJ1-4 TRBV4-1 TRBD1 TGCGCCAGCAGCCAAGGGGGGACAGATAATGAAAAACTGTTTTTT CASSQGGTDNEKLFF
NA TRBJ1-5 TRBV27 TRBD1 TGTGCCAGCAGTCGCGGGACAGGTAGCAATCAGCCCCAGCATTTT CASSRGTGSNQPQHF
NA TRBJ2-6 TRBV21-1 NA TGTGCCAGCAGCAGAGGGACAGGGGGATCTGGGGCCAACGTCCTGACTTTC CASSRGTGGSGANVLTF
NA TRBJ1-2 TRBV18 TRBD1 TGTGCCAGCTCACCACTCACGGGACAGGGAGCCTATGGCTACACCTTC CASSPLTGQGAYGYTF
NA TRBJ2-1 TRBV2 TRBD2 TGTGCCAGCAGTGAAGCGGGCGGGAGTATGGATGAGCAGTTCTTC CASSEAGGSMDEQFF
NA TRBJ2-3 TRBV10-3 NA TGTGCCATCAGCGCGGGACGGCCGTCGACAGATACGCAGTATTTT CAISAGRPSTDTQYF
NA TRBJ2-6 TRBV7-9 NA TGTGCCAGCAGCTTTGGCTTAACCGGGACTGGGGCCAACGTCCTGACTTTC CASSFGLTGTGANVLTF
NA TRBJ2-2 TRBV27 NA TGTGCCAGCCATCAGACAGCCTTGAACACCGGGGAGCTGTTTTTT CASHQTALNTGELFF
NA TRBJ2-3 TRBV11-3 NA TGTGCCAGCAGCTCGGACAGGAGGGCAGATACGCAGTATTTT CASSSDRRADTQYF
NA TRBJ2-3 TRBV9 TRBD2 TGTGCCAGTACAATGGGGACTAGCGGCACAGATACGCAGTATTTT CASTMGTSGTDTQYF
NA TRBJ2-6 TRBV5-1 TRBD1 TGCGCCAGCAGCTCACACAGGGGCTACGACTCTGGGGCCAACGTCCTGACTTTC CASSSHRGYDSGANVLTF
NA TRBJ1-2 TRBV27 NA TGTGCCAGCAGTTCCCCCCTAGGTGGCTACACCTTC CASSSPLGGYTF
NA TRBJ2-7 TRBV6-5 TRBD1 TGTGCCAGCAGTTACTGGCAGGGGGCGGGGGAGCAGTACTTC CASSYWQGAGEQYF
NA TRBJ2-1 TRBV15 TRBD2 TGTGCCACCAGCAGGGGCGGGACTAGAGCCAATGAGCAGTTCTTC CATSRGGTRANEQFF
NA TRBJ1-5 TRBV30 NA TGTGCCTGGAGTCGGGGAACACAGCAGCCCCAGCATTTT CAWSRGTQQPQHF
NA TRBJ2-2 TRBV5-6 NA TGTGCCAGCAGCTTTGGCCCGAACACCGGGGAGCTGTTTTTT CASSFGPNTGELFF
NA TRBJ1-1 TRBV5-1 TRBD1 TGCGCCAGCAGCCCTGGACAGGGGGCGGGCAGCACTGAAGCTTTCTTT CASSPGQGAGSTEAFF
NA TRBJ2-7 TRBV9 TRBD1 TGTGCCAGCAGCGCGGGACAGGGGGTCCTCGAGCAGTACTTC CASSAGQGVLEQYF
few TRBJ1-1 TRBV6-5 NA TGTGCCAGCAGTTACTCTGGGGGCGCATGGGTCACTGAAGCTTTCTTT CASSYSGGAWVTEAFF
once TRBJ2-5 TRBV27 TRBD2 TGTGCCAGCAGGGGACTAGCGGAGCCTCAAGAGACCCAGTACTTC CASRGLAEPQETQYF
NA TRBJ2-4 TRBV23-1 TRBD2 TGCGCCAGCAGTCAATCGATGACGGGGGGAGACATTCAGTACTTC CASSQSMTGGDIQYF
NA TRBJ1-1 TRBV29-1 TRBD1 TGCAGCTCCAGGGACAGGGATTACACTGAAGCTTTCTTT CSSRDRDYTEAFF
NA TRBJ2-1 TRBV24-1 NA TGTGCCACCAGTGGTAGGGGAAATGAGCAGTTCTTC CATSGRGNEQFF
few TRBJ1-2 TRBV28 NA TGTGCCAGCAGCCCGAGGACATCCTCCACCTATGGCTACACCTTC CASSPRTSSTYGYTF
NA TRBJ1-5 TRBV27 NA TGTGCCAGCAGCAACACCCAGGGTTTTGGCAATCAGCCCCAGCATTTT CASSNTQGFGNQPQHF
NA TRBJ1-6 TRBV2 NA TGTGCCAGCAGTGAAGCGCTTAGGGGCGGATCACCCCTCCACTTT CASSEALRGGSPLHF
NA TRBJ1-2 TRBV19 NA TGTGCCAGTAGTATAGAAAGGAAAGGACAGCGGTTGGGGACCTATGGCTACACCTTC CASSIERKGQRLGTYGYTF
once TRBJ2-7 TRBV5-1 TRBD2 TGCGCCAGCAGCTCCTCGGGACTAGCGTCCTACGAGCAGTACTTC CASSSSGLASYEQYF
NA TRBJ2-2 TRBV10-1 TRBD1 TGCGCCAGCAGTGAGCCGTCCCGGGACAGGGCACCCTACACGGGGGAGCTGTTTTTT CASSEPSRDRAPYTGELFF
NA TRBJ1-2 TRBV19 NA TGTGCCAGTAGTATCCGAGACAGGAGCAATGGCTACACCTTC CASSIRDRSNGYTF
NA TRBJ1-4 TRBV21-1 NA TGTGCCAGCGGAGGGCAGGATAATGAAAAACTGTTTTTT CASGGQDNEKLFF
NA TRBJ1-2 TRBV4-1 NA TGCGCCAGCAGCCAAGATGGCGGGGCAACAACTATGGGCTACACCTTC CASSQDGGATTMGYTF
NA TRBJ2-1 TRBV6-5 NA TGTGCCAGCATACGGGGAGAGAGCTCCTACAATGAGCAGTTCTTC CASIRGESSYNEQFF